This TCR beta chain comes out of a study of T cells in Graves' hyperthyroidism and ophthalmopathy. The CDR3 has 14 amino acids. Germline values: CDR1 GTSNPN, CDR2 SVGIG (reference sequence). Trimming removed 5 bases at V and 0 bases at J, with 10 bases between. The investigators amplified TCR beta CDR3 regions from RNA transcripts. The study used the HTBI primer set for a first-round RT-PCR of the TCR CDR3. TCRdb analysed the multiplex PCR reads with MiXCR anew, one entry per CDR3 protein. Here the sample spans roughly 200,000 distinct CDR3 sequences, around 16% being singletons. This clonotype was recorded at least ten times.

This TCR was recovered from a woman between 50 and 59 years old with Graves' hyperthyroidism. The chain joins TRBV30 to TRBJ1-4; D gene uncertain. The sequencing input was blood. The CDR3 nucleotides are TGTGCCTGGGACACCACCTCAACTAATGAAAAACTGTTTTTT. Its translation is CAWDTTSTNEKLFF.